This T cell receptor (beta chain) was retrieved from a study of beta chain features in type 1 diabetes. Sequenced material consisted of expressed TCRB transcripts (all of the isolated RNA was reverse transcribed). Profiling relied on immunoSEQ multiplex PCR, and the TCRdb table lists in-frame clones only, not all of them. Of hundreds of thousands of clones listed, 9.5% to 12% are singletons. This clone was recorded a few times. Germline values: CDR1 SEHNR, CDR2 FQNEAQ (reference sequence). The V and J ends lost 5 bases and 2 bases, in that order; junction bases with no gene match: 8. The CDR3 sequence is 15 residues long.

The specimen sequenced was naive CD4+ T cells from blood. V is TRBV7-9 and J is TRBJ1-2; 7 positions agree with TRBD1. The clonotype was recovered from a woman in her 30s in good health. The CDR3 loop is CASSPRQGRNYGYTF. The CDR3 bases are TGTGCCAGCAGCCCCCGACAGGGTCGAAACTATGGCTACACCTTC.